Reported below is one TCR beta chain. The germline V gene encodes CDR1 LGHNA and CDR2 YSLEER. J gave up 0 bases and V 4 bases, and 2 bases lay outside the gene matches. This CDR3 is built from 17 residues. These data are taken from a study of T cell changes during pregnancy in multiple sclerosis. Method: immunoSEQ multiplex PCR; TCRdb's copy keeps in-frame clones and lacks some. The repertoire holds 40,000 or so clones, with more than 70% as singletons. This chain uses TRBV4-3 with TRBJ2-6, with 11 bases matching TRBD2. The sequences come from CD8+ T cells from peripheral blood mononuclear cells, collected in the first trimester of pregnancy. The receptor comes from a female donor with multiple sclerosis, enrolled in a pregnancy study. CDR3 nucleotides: TGCGCCAGCAGCCCGACTAGCGGGGCCTCTGGGGCCAACGTCCTGACTTTC. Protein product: CASSPTSGASGANVLTF.